This is a list of T cell receptor beta chains from one sample in a study of shared clonotypes between healthy human individuals. Assay used: immunoSEQ multiplex PCR; TCRdb lists only in-frame clones, some missing. Counted here are approximately 810,000 clones, around 92% occurring once; the ten biggest clones make up under 30%. Sequencing was performed on naive CD8+ T cells sorted from blood. These receptor sequences come from a man aged 25 to 40 in good health. The CDR3 runs from the conserved cysteine through the conserved F or W. Fields, in order: D gene, clone size, J gene, V gene, CDR3 protein, CDR3 DNA. A D gene is named only where the DNA matches it firmly. Rows may omit the clone size; those that give it use once, few, many or a size class.

>TRBD1|NA|TRBJ2-2|TRBV6-1
CASSESRDRGHTGELFF
TGTGCCAGCAGTGAAAGCCGGGACAGGGGGCACACCGGGGAGCTGTTTTTT
>NA|NA|TRBJ2-3|TRBV2
CASSDLRGLVSPTDTQYF
TGTGCCAGCAGTGATTTGAGGGGTTTAGTGAGTCCCACAGATACGCAGTATTTT
>NA|NA|TRBJ2-7|TRBV5-4
CASSLGLSSYEQYF
TGTGCCAGCAGCTTGGGACTATCCTCCTACGAGCAGTACTTC
>TRBD1|NA|TRBJ1-3|TRBV5-6
CASSWGQGPGNTIYF
TGTGCCAGCAGCTGGGGACAGGGACCTGGAAACACCATATATTTT
>NA|NA|TRBJ1-1|TRBV18
CASSPPGPNTEAFF
TGTGCCAGCTCACCACCGGGCCCAAACACTGAAGCTTTCTTT
>TRBD1|NA|TRBJ2-7|TRBV5-1
CASSPGTGRYEQYF
TGCGCCAGCAGCCCCGGGACAGGACGCTACGAGCAGTACTTC
>NA|NA|TRBJ2-1|TRBV25-1
CASSESWALTNNEQFF
TGTGCCAGCAGTGAATCCTGGGCCTTGACAAATAATGAGCAGTTCTTC
>NA|NA|TRBJ1-1|TRBV2
CASSVKEDSTEAFF
TGTGCCAGCAGTGTTAAGGAGGATAGCACTGAAGCTTTCTTT
>NA|few|TRBJ2-5|TRBV19
CASGRIGDEETQYF
TGTGCCAGTGGCCGCATTGGCGATGAAGAGACCCAGTACTTC
>NA|NA|TRBJ1-5|TRBV5-8
CASSRTQPQHF
TGTGCCAGCAGCCGTACGCAGCCCCAGCATTTT
>NA|once|TRBJ2-1|TRBV5-1
CASSLGVGYEQFF
TGCGCCAGCAGCTTGGGGGTCGGCTATGAGCAGTTCTTC